Listed below are T cell receptor beta chains from one sample, sequenced in a study of vaccination and CD4 T cells after COVID-19. What these receptors recognize is not known. MiXCR, applied by TCRdb to the PCR reads, yields one record per CDR3 protein. The data hold approximately 19,000 distinct CDR3 sequences, with around 70% observed a single time. The sequenced sample consisted of CD4+ T cells from blood, cultured in vitro. The source of these receptors is a human donor who had recovered from COVID-19. Both conserved end residues are part of each CDR3.

TRBV20-1	TRBJ2-7	CSHDERQGGKQYF
TRBV24-1	TRBJ1-2	CASSDRVYGYTF
TRBV29-1	TRBJ2-2	CSGTGGRGNTGELFF
TRBV7-9	TRBJ1-6	CASNTNNSPLHF
TRBV24-1	TRBJ1-1	CATSDLADTEAFF
TRBV7-2	TRBJ1-5	CASSTQDRINQPQHF
TRBV25-1	TRBJ2-3	CASTAQGIGTQYF
TRBV20-1	TRBJ1-1	CSALWGSTEAFF
TRBV7-9	TRBJ2-3	CASSLGGISTDTQYF
TRBV19	TRBJ1-1	CASRPRSGSRMNTEAFF
TRBV19	TRBJ1-5	CASKRGITGGYQPQHF
TRBV7-2	TRBJ1-2	CASSLFANYGYTF
TRBV28	TRBJ1-6	CASSLSPTGLGSPLHF
TRBV20-1	TRBJ1-6	CSTGAYNSPLHF
TRBV11-3	TRBJ2-7	CASSAQGADEQYF
TRBV11-2	TRBJ2-2	CASSDSIVAGELFF
TRBV7-2	TRBJ2-2	CASSSTGGETGELFF
TRBV7-2	TRBJ1-2	CASSLESASSPRYGYTF
TRBV20-1	TRBJ2-2	CSAPRGLNTGELFF
TRBV19	TRBJ1-1	CASSTLGFYTEAFF
TRBV10-3	TRBJ1-2	CAISGGQAKNYGYTF
TRBV19	TRBJ2-3	CASNNLPDTQYF
TRBV20-1	TRBJ1-1	CSARAGGVNTEAFF
TRBV20-1	TRBJ2-3	CSARGGQRIGQSPDTQYF
TRBV7-9	TRBJ1-1	CASSLDGGITEAFF
TRBV7-2	TRBJ1-2	CASSLGPGYTF
TRBV24-1	TRBJ2-2	CATSASWVGELFF
TRBV6-5	TRBJ2-5	CASSYRGPVSGRARETQYF
TRBV27	TRBJ1-2	CASISWAGRSYYGYTF
TRBV7-2	TRBJ2-7	CASSPPGGGSLNEQYF
TRBV19	TRBJ1-6	CASSTWGDRPTLSALHF
TRBV6-1	TRBJ1-1	CASRRQGSGNTEAFF
TRBV15	TRBJ2-1	CATSSRLAGGSYNEQFF
TRBV6-1	TRBJ1-6	CASRVTEFTLHF
TRBV24-1	TRBJ1-5	CATSGGRFGNQPQHF
TRBV6-2/TRBV6-3	TRBJ2-7	CASSFPVLSLNRGLDEQYF
TRBV7-9	TRBJ1-1	CASQQTDGTEAFF
TRBV11-2	TRBJ2-7	CASSSYTRGQTYEQYF
TRBV12-3/TRBV12-4	TRBJ2-2	CASRNSANTGELFF
TRBV2	TRBJ2-7	CASNTPPGQSFHEQYF
TRBV12-3/TRBV12-4	TRBJ1-1	CASSQRTGTYTEAFF
TRBV20-1	TRBJ2-3	CSIAALSTDTQYF
TRBV6-1	TRBJ1-6	CASSTGARGSPLHF
TRBV2	TRBJ2-7	CASSTGDEQYF
TRBV20-1	TRBJ1-5	CSARRPGNQPQHF
TRBV7-2	TRBJ2-2	CASSWTTGELFF
TRBV6-5	TRBJ1-2	CASSYWGANYGYTF
TRBV6-5	TRBJ1-1	CASSSFMNTEAFF
TRBV10-3	TRBJ1-5	CAISKGWDQPQHF
TRBV6-2/TRBV6-3	TRBJ1-5	CASSYWGSNQPQHF